This T cell receptor beta chain was found in a study of blood T cell repertoires in COVID-19. Study details: In each case, the material was cDNA or gDNA derived from T cells, B-cell-depleted T cells, or PBMCs.

This CDR3 is built from 18 residues. The germline gives CDR1 SGHNT, CDR2 YENEEA. V shed 2 bases and J 5 bases; nucleotides not matched to a gene: 17. In the authors' methods: Quantification of nucleated cells was approximated via reference gene primer amplification. Clones were sequenced by immunoSEQ multiplex PCR, and TCRdb holds only the in-frame ones, with some missing. The V and J calls and clone size come from that table; D and trimming were worked out from the DNA. The sample has about 60,000 clones; roughly 74% are singletons. The chain joins TRBV11-3 to TRBJ2-5; 7 bases are a match to TRBD1. The receptor was isolated from a human donor in a cohort sampled during active COVID-19. The sample comprised peripheral blood. Here the CDR3 DNA reads TGTGCCAGCAGCTTATGGCAAAGACAGGGAGTCACCGTCGAGACCCAGTACTTC. As protein: CASSLWQRQGVTVETQYF.